This TCR beta chain was recovered during a study of PD-1 blockade in mismatch repair-deficient tumors. The overall study: Enrolled about 2013-2016, patients had progressing, pretreated mismatch repair-deficient cancers of 12 to 13 types. General observations from the study: After pembrolizumab, tumor-resident clones rose rapidly, then generally contracted before radiologic responses.

Sequencing used immunoSEQ multiplex PCR; TCRdb keeps in-frame clones, though not all of them. The data show about 38,000 clones, roughly 77% seen once. The CDR3 has 21 residues. V was pared by 6 bases and J by 0 bases, with 16 bases of the junction left unmatched. Germline values: CDR1 MDHEN, CDR2 SYDVKM. Comment on this clone: Its antigen is not known.

The sample was peripheral blood, taken 4 weeks after starting pembrolizumab. This TCR was recovered from an adult with mismatch repair-deficient cancer. This chain links TRBV28 with TRBJ2-1; 14 nucleotides match TRBD2. CDR3 DNA sequence: TGTGCCAGCAGCCTTACACCGGGGACTAGCGGGAGTAGCGGCTCCTACAATGAGCAGTTCTTC. Protein: CASSLTPGTSGSSGSYNEQFF.